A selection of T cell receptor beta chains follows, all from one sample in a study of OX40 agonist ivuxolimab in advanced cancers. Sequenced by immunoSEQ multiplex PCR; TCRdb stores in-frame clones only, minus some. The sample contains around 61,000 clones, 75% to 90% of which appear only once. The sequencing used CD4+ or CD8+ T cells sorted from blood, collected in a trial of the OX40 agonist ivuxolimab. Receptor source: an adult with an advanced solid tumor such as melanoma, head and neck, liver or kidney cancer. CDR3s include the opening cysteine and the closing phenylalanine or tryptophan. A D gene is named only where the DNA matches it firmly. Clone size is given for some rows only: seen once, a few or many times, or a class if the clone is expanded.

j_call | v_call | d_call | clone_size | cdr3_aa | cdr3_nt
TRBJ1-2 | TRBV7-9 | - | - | CASSLAAGGTSYTF | TGTGCCAGCAGCTTAGCGGCCGGTGGGACATCTTACACCTTC
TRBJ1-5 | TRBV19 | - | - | CASSGEVGWPQHF | TGTGCCAGTAGTGGGGAGGTTGGATGGCCCCAGCATTTT
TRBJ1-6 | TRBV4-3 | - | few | CASSRDVAANSPLHF | TGCGCCAGCAGCCGAGACGTGGCGGCTAATTCACCCCTCCACTTT
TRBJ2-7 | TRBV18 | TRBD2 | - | CASSLNPSGGAGEQYF | TGTGCCAGCTCCCTAAACCCCAGCGGGGGGGCTGGCGAGCAGTACTTC
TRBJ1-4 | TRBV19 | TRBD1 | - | CASSAGTGGNEKLFF | TGTGCCAGTAGTGCCGGGACAGGGGGAAATGAAAAACTGTTTTTT
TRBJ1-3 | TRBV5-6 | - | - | CASSLLVSGNTIYF | TGTGCCAGCAGCTTGTTGGTCTCTGGAAACACCATATATTTT
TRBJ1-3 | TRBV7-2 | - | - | CASSRNSGNTIYF | TGTGCCAGCAGCCGCAACAGTGGAAACACCATATATTTT
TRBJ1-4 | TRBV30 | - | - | CAWSPGGLNEKLFF | TGTGCCTGGAGTCCGGGGGGGCTAAATGAAAAACTGTTTTTT
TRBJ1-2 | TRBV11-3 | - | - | CASSSENYGYTF | TGTGCCAGCAGCTCAGAAAATTATGGCTACACCTTC
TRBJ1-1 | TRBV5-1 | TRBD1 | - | CASSFSGTGVGTEAFF | TGCGCCAGCAGCTTTTCCGGGACAGGGGTTGGCACTGAAGCTTTCTTT
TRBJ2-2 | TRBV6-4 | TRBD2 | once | CASRATSAGELFF | TGTGCCAGCAGAGCTACTAGCGCCGGGGAGCTGTTTTTT
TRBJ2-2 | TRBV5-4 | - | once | CASSAYLGNTGELFF | TGTGCCAGCAGCGCCTATCTTGGTAACACCGGGGAGCTGTTTTTT
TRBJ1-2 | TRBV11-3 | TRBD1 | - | CASSHRGQGDGYTF | TGTGCCAGCAGCCATCGCGGACAGGGAGATGGCTACACCTTC
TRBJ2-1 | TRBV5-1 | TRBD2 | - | CASAGASGPYNEQFF | TGCGCCAGCGCCGGGGCTAGCGGTCCCTACAATGAGCAGTTCTTC
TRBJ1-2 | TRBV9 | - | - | CASNRDTRPYGYTF | TGTGCCAGCAACAGGGACACCAGACCCTATGGCTACACCTTC
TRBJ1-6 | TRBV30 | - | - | CAWMQGTTSPLHF | TGTGCCTGGATGCAGGGGACCACCTCACCCCTCCACTTT
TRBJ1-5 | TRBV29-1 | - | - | CSVGGGRGQPQHF | TGCAGCGTTGGTGGGGGAAGGGGCCAGCCCCAGCATTTT
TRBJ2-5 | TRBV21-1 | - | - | CASSVSGRGGETQYF | TGTGCCAGCAGCGTTAGCGGGAGAGGCGGAGAGACCCAGTACTTC
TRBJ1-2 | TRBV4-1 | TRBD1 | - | CASSQVPGTGKDGYTF | TGCGCCAGCAGCCAAGTTCCCGGGACAGGGAAAGATGGCTACACCTTC
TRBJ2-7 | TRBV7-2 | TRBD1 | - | CASSAGQVPSYEQYF | TGTGCCAGCAGCGCCGGACAGGTGCCCTCCTACGAGCAGTACTTC
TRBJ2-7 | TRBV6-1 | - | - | CASSELRWASYEQYF | TGTGCCAGCAGTGAACTCCGGTGGGCCTCCTACGAGCAGTACTTC
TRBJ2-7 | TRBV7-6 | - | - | CASSPPGDEQYF | TGTGCCAGCAGCCCCCCGGGGGACGAGCAGTACTTC
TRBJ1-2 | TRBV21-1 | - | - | CARKRGLGYGYTF | TGTGCCCGAAAGCGGGGTTTGGGCTATGGCTACACCTTC
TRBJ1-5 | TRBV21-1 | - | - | CASSKARNLIGRVQPQHF | TGTGCCAGCAGCAAAGCGCGGAACTTGATCGGCCGTGTCCAGCCCCAGCATTTT
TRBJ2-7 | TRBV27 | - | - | CASSPRGGTQGVYEQYF | TGTGCCAGCAGTCCCCGAGGAGGGACCCAAGGGGTCTACGAGCAGTACTTC
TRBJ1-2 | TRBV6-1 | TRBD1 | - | CASSGQGRAYGYTF | TGTGCCAGCAGTGGACAGGGAAGGGCCTATGGCTACACCTTC
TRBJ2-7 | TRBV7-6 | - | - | CASSLVPPQQGLLGYEQYF | TGTGCCAGCAGCTTAGTACCACCCCAACAGGGACTTTTAGGTTACGAGCAGTACTTC
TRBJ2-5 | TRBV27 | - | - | CASSLGYQETQYF | TGTGCCAGCAGTTTGGGCTACCAAGAGACCCAGTACTTC
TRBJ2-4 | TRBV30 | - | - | CAWSVGIAKNIQYF | TGTGCCTGGAGTGTCGGGATAGCCAAAAACATTCAGTACTTC
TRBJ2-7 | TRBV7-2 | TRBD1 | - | CASSLTRGLGEQYF | TGTGCCAGCAGCTTAACGAGGGGGCTGGGCGAGCAGTACTTC
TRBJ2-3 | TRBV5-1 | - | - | CASSLGVRGPSTDTQYF | TGCGCCAGCAGCTTGGGGGTTAGGGGCCCTAGCACAGATACGCAGTATTTT
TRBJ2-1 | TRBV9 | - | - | CASSVSGDTYNEQFF | TGTGCCAGCAGCGTATCAGGGGATACATACAATGAGCAGTTCTTC
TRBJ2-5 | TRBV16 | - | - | CASSQSYGSETQYF | TGTGCCAGCAGCCAATCTTACGGGTCGGAGACCCAGTACTTC
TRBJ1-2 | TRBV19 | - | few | CASRGSGRGNYGYTF | TGTGCCAGTAGAGGGTCAGGGAGGGGTAACTATGGCTACACCTTC
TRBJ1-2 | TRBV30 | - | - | CAWSERRYGYTF | TGTGCCTGGAGTGAGCGGAGGTATGGCTACACCTTC
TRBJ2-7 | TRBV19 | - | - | CASSIEARPSYEQYF | TGTGCCAGTAGTATAGAGGCTAGACCCTCCTACGAGCAGTACTTC
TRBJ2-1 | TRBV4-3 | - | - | CASSQDPQRRYLWNEQFF | TGCGCCAGCAGCCAAGATCCCCAGCGGCGATACCTGTGGAATGAGCAGTTCTTC
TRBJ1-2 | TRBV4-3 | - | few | CASSQLVGRSLYGYTF | TGCGCCAGCAGCCAATTAGTAGGACGGTCACTCTATGGCTACACCTTC
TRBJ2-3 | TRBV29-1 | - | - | CSAPGPTDTQYF | TGCAGCGCTCCGGGGCCCACAGATACGCAGTATTTT
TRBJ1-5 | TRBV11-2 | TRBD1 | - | CASSLGTGTGYDQPQHF | TGTGCCAGCAGCTTAGGGACCGGGACAGGGTATGATCAGCCCCAGCATTTT
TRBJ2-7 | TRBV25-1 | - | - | CASSEHLTYEQYF | TGTGCCAGCAGTGAGCACTTAACCTACGAGCAGTACTTC
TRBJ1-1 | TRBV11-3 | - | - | CASSRTENTEAFF | TGTGCCAGCAGCAGGACAGAGAACACTGAAGCTTTCTTT
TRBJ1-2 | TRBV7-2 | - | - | CASSPLDYGYTF | TGTGCCAGCAGCCCCTTAGACTATGGCTACACCTTC
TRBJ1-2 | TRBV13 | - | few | CASSLGQAGWGYTF | TGTGCCAGCAGCTTAGGTCAGGCAGGGTGGGGCTACACCTTC
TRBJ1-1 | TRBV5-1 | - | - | CASSPWTHQGTEAFF | TGCGCCAGCAGCCCTTGGACACACCAGGGCACTGAAGCTTTCTTT
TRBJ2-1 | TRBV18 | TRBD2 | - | CASSPPEGLATEQFF | TGTGCCAGCTCACCACCTGAGGGACTAGCAACGGAGCAGTTCTTC
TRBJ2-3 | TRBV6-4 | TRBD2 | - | CASSSGGTDTQYF | TGTGCCAGCAGTAGCGGGGGGACGGATACGCAGTATTTT
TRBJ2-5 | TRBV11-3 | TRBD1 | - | CASGTAYQETQYF | TGTGCCAGCGGGACAGCCTACCAAGAGACCCAGTACTTC
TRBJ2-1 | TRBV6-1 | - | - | CASPGVNEQFF | TGTGCCAGCCCAGGTGTGAATGAGCAGTTCTTC
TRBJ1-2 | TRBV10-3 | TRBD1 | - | CAISVNGQGQSNGYTF | TGTGCCATCAGTGTGAATGGACAGGGACAAAGCAATGGCTACACCTTC
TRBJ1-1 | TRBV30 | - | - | CAWSWAGNTEAFF | TGTGCCTGGAGTTGGGCAGGGAACACTGAAGCTTTCTTT
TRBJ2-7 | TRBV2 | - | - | CASRARVASVLITYEQYF | TGTGCCAGCAGGGCCCGGGTAGCTAGCGTACTGATAACCTACGAGCAGTACTTC
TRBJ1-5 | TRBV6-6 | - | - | CASSSTLEPQHF | TGTGCCAGCAGTTCCACGTTGGAGCCCCAGCATTTT
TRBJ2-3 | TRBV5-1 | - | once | CASSWGTEGPDTQYF | TGCGCCAGCAGCTGGGGGACCGAGGGTCCAGATACGCAGTATTTT
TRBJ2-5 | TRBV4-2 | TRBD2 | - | CASSQDGTSGQETQYF | TGTGCCAGCAGCCAAGACGGGACTAGCGGACAAGAGACCCAGTACTTC
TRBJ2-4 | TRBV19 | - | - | CASSWVGKNIQYF | TGTGCCAGTAGTTGGGTCGGCAAAAACATTCAGTACTTC